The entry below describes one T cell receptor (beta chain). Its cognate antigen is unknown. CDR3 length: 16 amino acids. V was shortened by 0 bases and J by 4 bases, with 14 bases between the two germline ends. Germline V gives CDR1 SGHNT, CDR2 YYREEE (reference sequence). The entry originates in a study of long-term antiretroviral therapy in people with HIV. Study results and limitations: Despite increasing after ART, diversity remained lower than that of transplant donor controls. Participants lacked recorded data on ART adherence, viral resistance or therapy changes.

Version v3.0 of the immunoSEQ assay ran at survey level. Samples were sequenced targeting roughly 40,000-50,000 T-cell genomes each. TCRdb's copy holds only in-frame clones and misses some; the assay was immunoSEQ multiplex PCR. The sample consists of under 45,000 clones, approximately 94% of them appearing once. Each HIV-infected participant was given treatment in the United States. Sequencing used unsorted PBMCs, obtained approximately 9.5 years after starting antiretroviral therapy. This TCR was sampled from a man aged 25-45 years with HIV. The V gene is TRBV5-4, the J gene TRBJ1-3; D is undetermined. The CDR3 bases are TGTGCCAGCAGCTTGGCCGGTGGGGAACCGGGAAACACCATATATTTT. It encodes CASSLAGGEPGNTIYF.